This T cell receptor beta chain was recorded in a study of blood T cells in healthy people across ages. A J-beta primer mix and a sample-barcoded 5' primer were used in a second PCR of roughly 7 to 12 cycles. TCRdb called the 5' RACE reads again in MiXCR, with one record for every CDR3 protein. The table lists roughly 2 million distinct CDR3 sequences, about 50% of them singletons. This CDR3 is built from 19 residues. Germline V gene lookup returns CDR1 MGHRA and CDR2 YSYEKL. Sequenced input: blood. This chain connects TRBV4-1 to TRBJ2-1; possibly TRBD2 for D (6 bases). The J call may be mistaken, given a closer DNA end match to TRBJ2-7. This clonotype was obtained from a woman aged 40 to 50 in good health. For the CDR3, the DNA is TGCGCCAGCAGCCAGGAAGATAGGGGTGGGGGGATATCCTACAATGAGCAGTACTTC. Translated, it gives CASSQEDRGGGISYNEQYF.